One and the same sample provided the 29 T cell receptor beta chains below, sequenced in a study of blood T cells in healthy people across ages. A second 7 to 11 cycle PCR used barcoded and J-beta primers. Each CDR3 protein is one row after TCRdb ran MiXCR on the 5' RACE reads. The data contain around 800,000 distinct CDR3 sequences, around two fifths of them singletons. The sample consisted of blood. These receptors originate from a man in his fifties or sixties in good health.

V and J are TRBV29-1 and TRBJ2-5; TRBD1 is a possible D gene (6 bases). There are 14 residues in the CDR3. Germline V gene sequence: CDR1 SQVTM, CDR2 ANQGSEA. Trimming left V 1 base short and J 4 bases short, with 13 bases between. CDR3 residues: CSVEGQVTSETQYF. For the CDR3, the DNA is TGCAGCGTTGAAGGACAGGTGACCTCAGAGACCCAGTACTTC.

The V and J genes are TRBV20-1 and TRBJ2-3; D tentatively reads TRBD1 or TRBD2 (7 bases each). The CDR3 totals 17 residues. Germline CDR1 is DFQATT and CDR2 is SNEGSKA (reference sequence). V lost 5 bases and J lost 0, with 21 bases in between. CDR3 sequence: CSALRGREGASTDTQYF. The CDR3 DNA follows: TGCAGTGCTTTAAGGGGCAGGGAGGGGGCTAGCACAGATACGCAGTATTTT.

The DNA for the CDR3 is TGTGCCAGCAGCACTAGTACTGGAAACACCATATATTTT. This gives the protein CASSTSTGNTIYF. V and J are TRBV21-1 and TRBJ1-3. TRBV21-1 is a listed pseudogene. This CDR3 is built from 13 residues.

The chain employs TRBV2 and TRBJ1-2; D not certain. In germline, CDR1 is SNHLY, CDR2 FYNNEI. The CDR3 covers 12 residues. V was trimmed by 5 bases and J by 7 bases, leaving 11 bases between them. The CDR3, as DNA: TGTGCCAGCAGTCTCCGAGTTATTGGCTACACCTTC. Translated: CASSLRVIGYTF.

This chain links TRBV20-1 with TRBJ1-5, with a weak D call TRBD1 (5 bases). Germline V gene data show CDR1 as DFQATT and CDR2 as SNEGSKA (reference sequence). The V gene lost 2 bases and the J gene lost 7 bases, with 12 bases spanning the gap. The CDR3 spans 13 residues. The CDR3: CSARPREGQPQHF. The CDR3 DNA follows: TGCAGTGCTAGACCCAGGGAGGGACAGCCCCAGCATTTT.

The J gene is TRBJ1-2, the V gene TRBV25-1; unclear D gene. Germline lookup yields CDR1 MGHDK and CDR2 SYGVNS. V lost 0 bases to trimming and J lost 8 bases, with 10 bases between them. The CDR3 totals 13 residues. The CDR3 spells CASSEYWSQGYTF. CDR3 sequence (DNA): TGTGCCAGCAGTGAATATTGGAGCCAGGGCTACACCTTC.

The chain has TRBV6-5 and TRBJ1-6, with D perhaps matching TRBD1 (5 bases). Germline assignment: CDR1 MNHEY and CDR2 SVGAGI. The CDR3 sequence is 16 residues long. V lost 0 bases and J lost 9, with 15 bases in between. CDR3 nucleotides: TGTGCCAGCAGTTACTCGCCCGGGACCCTAATTTCACCCCTCCACTTT. Amino acid sequence: CASSYSPGTLISPLHF.

The V and J genes are TRBV28 and TRBJ1-3; a weak D match, TRBD1 (5 bases). Germline V gene sequence: CDR1 MDHEN, CDR2 SYDVKM. This CDR3 has 17 amino acids. The germline V and J ends were trimmed by 6 bases and 4 bases, with 22 bases remaining between them. The CDR3 bases are TGTGCCAGCAGCCCCGTCGGGGCGCAACCCCGGGGAAACACCATATATTTT. Translated: CASSPVGAQPRGNTIYF.

This clonotype showed up just a few times. The chain carries TRBV5-1 and TRBJ2-5; D remains unclear. CDR3 size: 13 residues. Germline assignment: CDR1 SGHRS and CDR2 YFSETQ. Deletions cut 4 bases from V and 3 bases from J, with 10 bases between. The CDR3 protein is CASSPPTEETQYF. CDR3 bases: TGCGCCAGCAGCCCCCCGACTGAAGAGACCCAGTACTTC.

The chain links TRBV12-3 or TRBV12-4 to TRBJ2-4; D is perhaps TRBD2 (6 bases). With the DNA end fitting TRBJ2-7 better, the J assignment may be wrong. The CDR3 sequence is 12 residues long. This CDR3 is CASAGLSYEQYF. The DNA for the CDR3 is TGTGCCAGCGCGGGACTGTCCTACGAGCAGTACTTC.

This chain uses TRBV25-1 with TRBJ2-5; 11 bases align to TRBD2. This CDR3 region has 17 residues. V dropped 3 bases and J dropped 11; count of bases not matched to a gene: 17. Germline CDR1 MGHDK, CDR2 SYGVNS. As DNA, the CDR3 is TGTGCCAGCAGTGACGTCGGACTAGCGGGCTCCTACAATGAGCAGTACTTC. Protein: CASSDVGLAGSYNEQYF.

The chain recombines TRBV20-1 with TRBJ1-5; D may be TRBD1 (5 bases). This CDR3 contains 15 residues. CDR1 and CDR2 (germline): DFQATT, SNEGSKA (reference sequence). The germline V and J ends were trimmed by 0 bases and 4 bases, with 13 bases remaining between them. The CDR3 here is CSARDTGGGNQPQHF. In DNA form, the CDR3 reads TGCAGTGCTAGAGATACCGGTGGGGGAAATCAGCCCCAGCATTTT.

The genes are TRBV7-2 and TRBJ2-5, with D hard to call. The CDR3 runs 14 residues. Germline CDR1 reads SGHTA; CDR2 reads FQGNSA. V shed 2 bases and J shed 2 bases, with 9 bases lying between them. In nucleotides, the CDR3 is TGTGCCAGCAGCTTATACCTGGGACAAGAGACCCAGTACTTC. Its protein is CASSLYLGQETQYF.

The chain joins TRBV6-5 to TRBJ1-1; possible D gene TRBD1, 5 bases. Germline V gene data show CDR1 as MNHEY and CDR2 as SVGAGI. Trimming cost V 0 bases and J 0 bases, with 17 bases left between them. There are 18 residues in the CDR3. CDR3 in amino acids: CASSYSRGRVGMNTEAFF. CDR3 sequence (DNA): TGTGCCAGCAGTTACTCTCGGGGCAGGGTGGGAATGAACACTGAAGCTTTCTTT.

This chain joins TRBV14 and TRBJ2-1; weak D call: TRBD1 (5 bases). Matching the DNA end better, TRBJ2-7 makes the J call doubtful. CDR1 is SGHDN and CDR2 is FVKESK in the germline V gene. This CDR3 contains 14 residues. The CDR3 sequence is CASSQDLDNNEQYF. CDR3 DNA: TGTGCCAGCAGCCAAGATCTGGACAACAATGAGCAGTACTTC.

This clonotype showed up just a few times. The J gene is TRBJ2-5, the V gene TRBV25-1, with TRBD1 identical over 9 bases. V shed 3 bases and J 7 bases; nucleotides not matched to a gene: 6. Germline values: CDR1 MGHDK, CDR2 SYGVNS. The CDR3 sequence is 14 residues long. CDR3 sequence (DNA): TGTGCCAGCAGTGAGGGACAGGGTGTTCGGACCCAGTACTTC. Its protein is CASSEGQGVRTQYF.

This clonotype has ten or more counts. V usage is TRBV29-1 and J usage is TRBJ2-7, with 10 bases lining up with TRBD1. The CDR3 extends over 14 amino acids. Germline values: CDR1 SQVTM, CDR2 ANQGSEA. Unmatched junction bases numbered 7, after V lost 6 bases and J lost 2 bases. Here the CDR3 reads CSVGGTGDPYEQYF. The DNA of the CDR3 is TGCAGCGTGGGCGGGACAGGGGACCCCTACGAGCAGTACTTC.

The chain is built from TRBV2 and TRBJ1-1; the D is unclear. V lost 4 bases, J lost 0 bases, and 6 bases lay in between. The CDR3 has 13 residues. Germline V gene sequence: CDR1 SNHLY, CDR2 FYNNEI. For the CDR3, the DNA is TGTGCCAGCAGTGTTCAAATGAACACTGAAGCTTTCTTT. As protein: CASSVQMNTEAFF.

This chain connects TRBV2 to TRBJ1-1; 7 bases align to TRBD1. The CDR3 sequence is 14 residues long. CDR1 is SNHLY and CDR2 is FYNNEI in the germline V gene. With V trimmed by 0 bases and J by 4 bases, 2 bases remained unmatched. CDR3 in DNA: TGTGCCAGCAGTGAAGCTGGGACAGCCACTGAAGCTTTCTTT. It is translated as CASSEAGTATEAFF.

Here the CDR3 reads CASSQGILTDTQYF. CDR3 DNA sequence: TGCGCCAGCAGCCAGGGGATTCTGACAGATACGCAGTATTTT. V is TRBV4-3 and J is TRBJ2-3; D call uncertain. V was clipped by 3 bases and J by 3 bases, with 10 bases between them. The germline gives CDR1 LGHNA, CDR2 YSLEER. CDR3 length: 14 residues.

The chain is built from TRBV6-6 and TRBJ1-5; the D is unclear. Deletions cut 3 bases from V and 2 bases from J, with 11 bases between. The CDR3 has 15 amino acids. CDR1 is MNHNY, CDR2 SVGAGI, per germline (reference sequence). CDR3 in amino acids: CASSYRVVGNQPQHF. For the CDR3, the DNA is TGTGCCAGCAGTTATAGAGTTGTGGGCAATCAGCCCCAGCATTTT.

This clonotype appeared many times. The chain recombines TRBV15 with TRBJ1-5, with D hard to call. The length of the CDR3 is 14 residues. The V end was cut by 6 bases, the J end by 7 bases, with 16 bases between. CDR1 is LNHNV, CDR2 YYDKDF, per germline (reference sequence). The CDR3: CATSPTAYAQPQHF. In DNA, the CDR3 is TGTGCCACCAGTCCTACAGCGTATGCCCAGCCCCAGCATTTT.

This clonotype was seen only a few times. The chain employs TRBV7-2 and TRBJ1-1, with unresolved D. Germline-derived CDR1 and CDR2 are SGHTA and FQGNSA. Trimming took 6 bases from V and 1 from J, leaving 12 bases between them. This CDR3 is 14 amino acids long. The CDR3 nucleotides are TGTGCCAGCAGGCCTTCCTTTCGGAACACTGAAGCTTTCTTT. It codes for CASRPSFRNTEAFF.

Here the CDR3 reads CASSDRGTPNTEAFF. DNA of the CDR3: TGTGCCAGCAGTGACAGGGGGACGCCGAACACTGAAGCTTTCTTT. This chain joins TRBV2 and TRBJ1-1; TRBD1 matches 7 bases. The germline gives CDR1 SNHLY, CDR2 FYNNEI. The ends lost 3 bases at V and 1 base at J; junction bases unmatched: 5. The CDR3 sequence is 15 residues long.

This clonotype was recorded many times. The chain uses TRBV20-1 and TRBJ2-7, with 10 bases fitting TRBD2. V lost 2 bases to trimming and J lost 6 bases; unmatched junction nucleotides: 7. Germline V lookup: CDR1 DFQATT, CDR2 SNEGSKA (reference sequence). This CDR3 has 14 amino acids. The CDR3 loop is CSARQAGGPVEQYF. The CDR3, as DNA: TGCAGTGCTAGACAAGCGGGGGGGCCCGTCGAGCAGTACTTC.

The gene calls are TRBV20-1 and TRBJ2-5; D might be TRBD1 (5 bases). The germline CDR1 and CDR2 sequences are DFQATT and SNEGSKA (reference sequence). The CDR3 length is 12 residues. Trimming removed 1 base from V and 4 bases from J, with 7 bases in between. The CDR3 here is CSARGGLETQYF. Here the CDR3 DNA reads TGCAGTGCTAGAGGGGGCCTAGAGACCCAGTACTTC.

This clonotype has a single count. J is TRBJ2-3 and V is TRBV7-9; D is undetermined. Germline CDR1 reads SEHNR; CDR2 reads FQNEAQ (reference sequence). V shed 1 base and J shed 6 bases, with 20 bases lying between them. This CDR3 spans 17 amino acids. The CDR3 sequence: CASSLVVRNGAEDTQYF. The CDR3 DNA is TGTGCCAGCAGCTTAGTGGTACGCAACGGCGCAGAGGATACGCAGTATTTT.

In the case of this clonotype: This may stem from a read error, because a much larger clone lies one nucleotide away. The chain joins TRBV6-6 to TRBJ2-5; weak D call: TRBD1 (5 bases). The DNA end lines up better with TRBJ2-7; the J call may be wrong. This CDR3 has 14 amino acids. Germline CDR1 is MNHNY and CDR2 is SVGAGI (reference sequence). The CDR3 sequence is CASSYQGGSCEQYF. The CDR3, as DNA: TGTGCCAGCAGTTACCAGGGCGGTTCCTGCGAGCAGTACTTC.

This clonotype was detected only once. The genes are TRBV7-6 and TRBJ1-4; TRBD1 matches at 7 bases. The V and J ends lost 5 bases and 10 bases, in that order; junction bases with no gene match: 10. Germline values: CDR1 SGHVS, CDR2 FNYEAQ. This CDR3 has 14 residues. CDR3 in DNA: TGTGCCAGCAGCCTCGACAGGGATGACGGAAAACTGTTTTTT. Amino acid sequence: CASSLDRDDGKLFF.